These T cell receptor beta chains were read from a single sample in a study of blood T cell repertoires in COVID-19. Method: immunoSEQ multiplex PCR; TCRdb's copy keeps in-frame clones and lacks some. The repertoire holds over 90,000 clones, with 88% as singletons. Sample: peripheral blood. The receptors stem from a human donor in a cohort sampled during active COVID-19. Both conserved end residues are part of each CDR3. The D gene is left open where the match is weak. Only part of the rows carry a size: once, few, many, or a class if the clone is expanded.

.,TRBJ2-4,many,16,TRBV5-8,TGTGCCAGCAGCTTGGGGCAGTCTCTAGCCAAAAACATTCAGTACTTC,CASSLGQSLAKNIQYF
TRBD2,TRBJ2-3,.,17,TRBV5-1,TGCGCCAGCAGCTGGACCGGGACTAGCGGGGGGATTGATACGCAGTATTTT,CASSWTGTSGGIDTQYF
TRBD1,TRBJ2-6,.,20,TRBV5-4,TGTGCCAGCAGCTTGGACCGATCGGGACAGGGCAACTCTGGGGCCAACGTCCTGACTTTC,CASSLDRSGQGNSGANVLTF
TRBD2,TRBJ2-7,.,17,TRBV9,TGTGCCAGCAGCGTAGGGGGAGGGGCATCGCCCCTCTACGAGCAGTACTTC,CASSVGGGASPLYEQYF
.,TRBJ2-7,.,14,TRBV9,TGTGCCAGCAGCGGATCAGGGTCCTCCTACGAGCAGTACTTC,CASSGSGSSYEQYF
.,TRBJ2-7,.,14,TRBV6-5,TGTGCCAGCAGTCTCGGCGGGACAGAGTACGAGCAGTACTTC,CASSLGGTEYEQYF
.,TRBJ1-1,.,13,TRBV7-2,TGTGCCAGCAGCTCAGGGTATCTTGCTGAAGCTTTCTTT,CASSSGYLAEAFF
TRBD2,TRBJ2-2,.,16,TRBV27,TGTGCCAGCAGTTTATCACTAGCGGGTCTCACCGGGGAGCTGTTTTTT,CASSLSLAGLTGELFF
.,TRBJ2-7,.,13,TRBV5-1,TGCGCCAGCAGCTCCGATAGCGGCTACGAGCAGTACTTC,CASSSDSGYEQYF
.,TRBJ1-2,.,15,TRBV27,TGTGCCAGCAGTTCCCCGGACAGACTTAACTATGGCTACACCTTC,CASSSPDRLNYGYTF
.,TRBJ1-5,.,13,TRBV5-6,TGTGCCAGCAGCTTGGCAGGGGATCAGCCCCAGCATTTT,CASSLAGDQPQHF
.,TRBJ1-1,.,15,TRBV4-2,TGTGCCAGCAGCCAACGTAGTGGGCCGGGGACTGAAGCTTTCTTT,CASSQRSGPGTEAFF
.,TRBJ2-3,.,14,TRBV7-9,TGTGCCAGCAGCTTACGTCAGGGTGTAGATACGCAGTATTTT,CASSLRQGVDTQYF
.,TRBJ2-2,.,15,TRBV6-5,TGTGCCAGCAGTTACGCGGCGGGGTTCACCGGGGAGCTGTTTTTT,CASSYAAGFTGELFF
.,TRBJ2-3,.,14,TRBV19,TGTGCCAGTAGCAGGTACACTAGCACAGATACGCAGTATTTT,CASSRYTSTDTQYF
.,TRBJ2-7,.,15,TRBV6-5,TGTGCCAGCAGTTACCGCCGGGGGGCGGGCTACGAGCAGTACTTC,CASSYRRGAGYEQYF